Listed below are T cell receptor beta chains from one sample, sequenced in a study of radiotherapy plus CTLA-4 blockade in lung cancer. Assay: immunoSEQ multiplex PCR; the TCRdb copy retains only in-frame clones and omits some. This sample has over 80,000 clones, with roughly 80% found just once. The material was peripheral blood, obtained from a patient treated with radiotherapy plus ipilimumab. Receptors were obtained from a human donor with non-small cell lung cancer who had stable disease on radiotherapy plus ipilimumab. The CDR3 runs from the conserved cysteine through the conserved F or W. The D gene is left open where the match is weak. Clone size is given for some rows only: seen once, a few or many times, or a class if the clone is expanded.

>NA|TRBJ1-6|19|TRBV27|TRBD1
TGTGCCAGCAGTTTAATTGGCTTGGTGGGGACAGGGGGCATTTCACCCCTCCACTTT
CASSLIGLVGTGGISPLHF
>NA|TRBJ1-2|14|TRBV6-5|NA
TGTGCCTCGCGAGACGGCTTTGGGAACTATGGCTACACCTTC
CASRDGFGNYGYTF
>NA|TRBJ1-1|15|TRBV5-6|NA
TGTGCCAGCAGCTTGGCCTTAGTAGACAACACTGAAGCTTTCTTT
CASSLALVDNTEAFF
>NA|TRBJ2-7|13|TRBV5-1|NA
TGCGCCAGCAGCACGGGAACCCCCTACGAGCAGTACTTC
CASSTGTPYEQYF
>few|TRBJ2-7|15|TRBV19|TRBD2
TGTGCCAGTACCTCAACGGGACTAGCCGGATACGAGCAGTACTTC
CASTSTGLAGYEQYF
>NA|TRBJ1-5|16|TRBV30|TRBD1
TGTGCCTGGAGTGTAGACAGGGGGGGATTCAATCAGCCCCAGCATTTT
CAWSVDRGGFNQPQHF
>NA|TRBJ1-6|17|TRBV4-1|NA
TGCGCCAGCAGCCACCCCCCGGGGGACATCGGGCTATTCCCCCTCCACTTT
CASSHPPGDIGLFPLHF
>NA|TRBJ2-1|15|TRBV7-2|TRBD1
TGTGCCAGCAGAATGGACAGGAGCTCCTACAATGAGCAGTTCTTC
CASRMDRSSYNEQFF
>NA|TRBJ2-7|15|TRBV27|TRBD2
TGTGCCAGCGCTGAGAGGACTAGCGGTACCTACGAGCAGTACTTC
CASAERTSGTYEQYF
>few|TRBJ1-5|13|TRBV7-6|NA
TGTGCCAGCAGCTGGGGGAATAATCAGCCCCAGCATTTT
CASSWGNNQPQHF
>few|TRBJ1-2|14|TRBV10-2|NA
TGCGCCAGCAGTGAGTCGGCAGCTAACTATGGCTACACCTTC
CASSESAANYGYTF
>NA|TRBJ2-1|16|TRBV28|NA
TGTGCCAGCACCTCAGCAGACGCAAGCTCCTACAATGAGCAGTTCTTC
CASTSADASSYNEQFF
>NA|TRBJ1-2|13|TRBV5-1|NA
TGCGCCAGCAGCTTGGCTCGGTCCCAGGGCTACACCTTC
CASSLARSQGYTF
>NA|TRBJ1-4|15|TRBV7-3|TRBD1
TGTGCCAGCAGCCGATCGGGGGACAGGGATGAAAAACTGTTTTTT
CASSRSGDRDEKLFF
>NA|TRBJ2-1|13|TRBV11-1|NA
TGTGCCAGCAGCTATTCTCGGTACAATGAGCAGTTCTTC
CASSYSRYNEQFF
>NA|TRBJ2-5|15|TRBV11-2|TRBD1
TGTGCCAGCAGCCCGAGCAGGGGGAAGAGTGAGACCCAGTACTTC
CASSPSRGKSETQYF
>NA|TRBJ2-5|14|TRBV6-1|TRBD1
TGTGCCAGCAGGAGGACAGGGGGCCAAGAGACCCAGTACTTC
CASRRTGGQETQYF
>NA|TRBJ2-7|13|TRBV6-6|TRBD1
TGTGCCAGCAGATGGACAGGGGGCGACGAGCAGTACTTC
CASRWTGGDEQYF
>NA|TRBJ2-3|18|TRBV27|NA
TGTGCCAGCAGTTTATCCCGCCCGGTGGCAGGGGTAGGCGGTACGCAGTATTTT
CASSLSRPVAGVGGTQYF
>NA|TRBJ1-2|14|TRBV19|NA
TGTGCCAGTAGTAGGACAGATCCGACCTATGGCTACACCTTC
CASSRTDPTYGYTF
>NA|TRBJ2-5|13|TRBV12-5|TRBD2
TGTGCTAGTGGACTAGCGGGACAAGAGACCCAGTACTTC
CASGLAGQETQYF
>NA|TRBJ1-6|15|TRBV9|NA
TGTGCCAGCAGCATGCGACAGGTGAATAATTCACCCCTCCACTTT
CASSMRQVNNSPLHF
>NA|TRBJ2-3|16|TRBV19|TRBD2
TGTGCCAGTAGTATAGCGTGGGGGGGTACATCAGATACGCAGTATTTT
CASSIAWGGTSDTQYF
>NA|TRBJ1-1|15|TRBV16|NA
TGTGCCAGCAGCCTTGGGACATCGGGTAGGAATGAAGCTTTCTTT
CASSLGTSGRNEAFF
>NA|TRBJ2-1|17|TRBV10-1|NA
TGCGCCAGCAGTGAGTCGGTGTGGGGGAGTGGATACAATGAGCAGTTCTTC
CASSESVWGSGYNEQFF
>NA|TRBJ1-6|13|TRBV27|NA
TGTGCCAGCAGTTTAGGAGTCGAATCACCCCTCCACTTT
CASSLGVESPLHF
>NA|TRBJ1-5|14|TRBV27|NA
TGTGCCAGCAGTCGGGGCAGGGATCATCAGCCCCAGCATTTT
CASSRGRDHQPQHF
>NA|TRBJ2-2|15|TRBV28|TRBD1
TGTGCCAGCAGGGGACAGGGGGCGGGCGCCGGGGAGCTGTTTTTT
CASRGQGAGAGELFF
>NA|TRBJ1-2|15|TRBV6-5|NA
TGTGCCAGCAGTTCACCCAGGGGAATGAGCTATGGCTACACCTTC
CASSSPRGMSYGYTF
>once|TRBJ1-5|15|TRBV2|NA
TGTGCCAGCAGTGACCCGGGACGGGGCAATCAGCCCCAGCATTTT
CASSDPGRGNQPQHF
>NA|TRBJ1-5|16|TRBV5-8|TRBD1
TGTGCCAGCAGATGGGACAGGGTTTTCGGCAATCAGCCCCAGCATTTT
CASRWDRVFGNQPQHF
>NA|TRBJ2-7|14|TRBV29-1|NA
TGCAGCGTTGAAGGCGCGGACGACCCCTACGAGCAGTACTTC
CSVEGADDPYEQYF
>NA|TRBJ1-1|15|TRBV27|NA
TGTGCCAGCAGTCGCGGGCAGGGGTTGGGCACTGAAGCTTTCTTT
CASSRGQGLGTEAFF
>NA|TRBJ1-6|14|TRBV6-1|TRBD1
TGTGCCAGCAGTGACAGGGGGCGAAATTCACCCCTCCACTTT
CASSDRGRNSPLHF
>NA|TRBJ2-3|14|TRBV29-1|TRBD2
TGCAGCGTACGGACTAGCGGAGCCTTCGATACGCAGTATTTT
CSVRTSGAFDTQYF